The present T cell receptor (beta chain) was sequenced within a study of T cells in Graves' hyperthyroidism and ophthalmopathy (dated by TCRdb to the late 2010s). Some background on the complete study: Peripheral blood was collected at initial diagnosis, before any treatment. The paper reports TCR Vbeta CDR3 sequencing of approximately 140 peripheral blood samples: some 41 ophthalmopathy, around 80 hyperthyroidism and approximately 17 progressor patients. In more than 5 Graves' hyperthyroidism patients, the study also compared T-cell repertoires from thyroid tissue with T-cell repertoires from blood. To identify TCR V-J signatures that set the groups apart, the researchers used a discovery cohort of about a hundred patients, made up of around 42 with Graves' ophthalmopathy and 57 with stable Graves' hyperthyroidism. Whether ophthalmopathy could be predicted prospectively was tested in an independent validation cohort made up of about 20 hyperthyroidism patients plus 17 patients who later progressed to ophthalmopathy. The 100 discovery patients were divided at random into training and test sets in a 7:3 ratio. After sampling, hyperthyroidism patients received methimazole starting at 30 mg daily, and ophthalmopathy patients received high-dose intravenous methylprednisolone. General findings and caveats noted by the study authors: A 13 V-J signature model separated ophthalmopathy from stable hyperthyroidism, with just over 85% sensitivity and roughly 81% specificity in cross-validation and 80%/75% in testing. No statistical method was used to fix the sample size in advance, and group allocation was not hidden from the investigators. In validation, the model predicted progression to ophthalmopathy with 55% to 71% sensitivity and roughly 75% specificity, a median of about six months before onset. Blood samples also contained most of the expanded thyroid clonotypes (frequency above 0.001), which suggests that blood repertoires may reflect thyroid immune responses.

This clonotype was observed many times. Which antigen it targets is not known. No much larger clone exists at a distance of one base, and base qualities are not known. The germline V gene (reference sequence) specifies LGHDT as CDR1 and YNNKEL as CDR2. The CDR3 covers 12 residues, taking in both the cysteine and the phenylalanine. CDR3 DNA only is kept here, 36 bases in frame from base 1. V was cut back by 4 bases and J by 3 bases, leaving a gap of 4 bases between them. In the ophthalmopathy patients, disease was moderately to severely active, with a Clinical Activity Score of 3 or more, a NOSPECS grade of 4 or more, and a duration of less than 3 months. Patients with uncontrolled infections, other autoimmune diseases, pregnancy or lactation were excluded. Diagnoses were established on the basis of clinical symptoms, serum thyroxine and TRAb, thyroid ultrasound, and orbital computed tomography. PBMCs were separated from approximately 9.9 ml of fresh peripheral blood using Ficoll-Paque density gradient centrifugation. Total RNA was extracted with Trizol reagent, and quality was checked on an Agilent 2100 Bioanalyzer.

TCR beta CDR3 regions were amplified from RNA transcripts. For the first round of RT-PCR on the TCR CDR3, the HTBI primer set was used together with the Qiagen OneStep RT-PCR kit. Libraries were constructed in a second round of multiplex PCR, after which size selection and purification were performed. Sequencing of the libraries was done on an Illumina HiSeq2000 using paired-end 100 bp reads. Concerning the study's data processing: Raw data were processed with SOAPnuke, discarding reads with adapters, uncalled bases, mean Phred below 15, or no exact constant-primer or identifier match. High-quality paired reads were merged using COPE v1.2.5, and each unique nucleotide sequence was defined as a clonotype. MiTCR v1.1 was used to align clonotypes to the IMGT TRBV, TRBD and TRBJ reference segments. Only V-J combinations with frequency above 0.0001, covering 99% to 99.2% of repertoires, were analysed. A TCS score was defined as the ratio between F50 (clonal expansion) and ExV (chaos), using BLOSUM62-based TCRdist between CDR3 peptides within each V-J. Welch's t-statistics and random forest reduced some 510 V-J features to roughly 13, which were used in a naive Bayes classifier (R e1071). The public reads were quality trimmed at Q25 with fastp and then assembled into clones with MiXCR by TCRdb, keeping productive beta chains. Entries are consolidated by CDR3 protein sequence, retaining the most common genes and DNA. The V and J calls were determined by TCRdb, not by the authors. The sample table contains around 600,000 distinct CDR3 sequences; only one count was recorded for approximately 14% of them. Jointly, the top ten make up roughly 7% of the sample.

The sequencing sample was made of blood. The sequence derives from a woman aged 18 to 35 with Graves' ophthalmopathy. The chain is made from TRBV3-1 and TRBJ2-1, with the D gene not confidently named. CDR3 loop: CASSRDYNEQFF. The sequence in DNA is TGTGCCAGCAGCCGAGACTACAATGAGCAGTTCTTC.